Following are 5 T cell receptor beta chains from one sample sequenced in a study of OX40 agonist ivuxolimab in advanced cancers. Sequencing was performed with immunoSEQ multiplex PCR; in TCRdb, only in-frame clones are kept and a portion is missing. The sample consists of around 19,000 clones, 80% to 95% of them appearing once. This material consisted of CD4+ or CD8+ T cells sorted from blood, taken in a trial of the OX40 agonist ivuxolimab. These receptors all come from an adult with an advanced solid tumor such as melanoma, head and neck, liver or kidney cancer.

In nucleotides, the CDR3 is TGCGCCAGCAGTCGGGAATTAGCAGGGATCTGGAACACCATATATTTT. As protein: CASSRELAGIWNTIYF. The chain has TRBV23-1 and TRBJ1-3; D is perhaps TRBD1 (5 bases). TRBV23-1 belongs to the ORF category, with a function that is uncertain. Trimming pared 4 bases from V and 7 bases from J, leaving 20 bases between. The CDR3 is 16 residues long.

This clone has a single count. The rearrangement links TRBV7-2 to TRBJ2-1; 11 bases are shared with TRBD2. The trim removed 1 base at V and 2 bases at J, leaving 1 base unmatched. There are 16 residues in the CDR3. Germline loops: CDR1 SGHTA, CDR2 FQGNSA. This CDR3 reads CASSLGLAGTYNEQFF. The CDR3 bases are TGTGCCAGCAGCTTAGGACTAGCGGGAACCTACAATGAGCAGTTCTTC.

Comment on this clone: This is likely an artifact of a read error, given a far larger clone one base away. V and J are TRBV5-1 and TRBJ1-2; the match to TRBD1 covers 7 bases. This CDR3 comprises 15 residues. Germline V lookup: CDR1 SGHRS, CDR2 YFSETQ. The junction had 8 bases not matched to a gene; V was cut back by 0 bases and J by 6 bases. The CDR3 DNA reads as TGCGCCAGCAGCTTGGTGGCAGGGGGTTGGAATGGCTACACCTTC. Translated: CASSLVAGGWNGYTF. Full variable domain (outside the CDR3, taken from reference TRBV5-1 and TRBJ1-2): KAGVTQTPRYLIKTRGQQVTLSCSPISGHRSVSWYQQTPGQGLQFLFEYFSETQRNKGNFPGRFSGRQFSNSRSEMNVSTLELGDSALYLCASSLVAGGWNGYTFGSGTRLTVV.

This clone has more than one count but fewer than ten. V usage is TRBV10-3 and J usage is TRBJ2-7, with 7 bases identical to TRBD1. Germline values: CDR1 ENHRY, CDR2 SYGVKD. CDR3 length equals 14 residues. Trimming removed 2 bases from V and 2 bases from J; junction bases left unmatched: 3. The chain's CDR3 is CAISEPDRTYEQYF. The CDR3 coding sequence is TGTGCCATCAGTGAGCCGGACAGGACCTACGAGCAGTACTTC.

CDR3 amino acids: CASRPGTRNTEAFF. CDR3 bases: TGTGCCAGCAGACCCGGGACACGAAACACTGAAGCTTTCTTT. The chain links TRBV6-6 to TRBJ1-1; TRBD1 is a possible D gene (6 bases). V lost 6 bases and J 2 bases, leaving 13 bases between the germline ends. This CDR3 comprises 14 residues. CDR1 and CDR2 (germline): MNHNY, SVGAGI (reference sequence).